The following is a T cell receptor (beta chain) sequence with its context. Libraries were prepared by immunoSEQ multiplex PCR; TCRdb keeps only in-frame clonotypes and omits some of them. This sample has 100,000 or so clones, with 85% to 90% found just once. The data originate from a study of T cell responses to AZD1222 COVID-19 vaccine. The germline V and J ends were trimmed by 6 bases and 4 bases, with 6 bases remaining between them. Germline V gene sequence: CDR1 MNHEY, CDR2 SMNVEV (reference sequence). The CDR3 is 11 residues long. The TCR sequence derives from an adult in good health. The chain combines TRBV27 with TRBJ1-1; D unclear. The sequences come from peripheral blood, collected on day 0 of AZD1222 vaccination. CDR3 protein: CASRLGTEAFF. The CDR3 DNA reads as TGTGCCAGCAGGCTTGGCACTGAAGCTTTCTTT.